This T cell receptor beta chain was recorded in a study of cytomegalovirus exposure and HLA in healthy donors. Whole-study findings and limits: Researchers reported from a later analysis that most CMV-associated TCR beta chains appeared HLA-restricted. Sequences of the TCR beta chain were said to predict the HLA-A and HLA-B alleles of most subjects accurately. Presence/absence analyses assumed roughly uniform sequencing depth across donors.

As for this clone: Its antigen is as yet unknown. One end of the junction is discordant with germline, which a read error may explain.

PCR employed 60 Vbeta and 13 Jbeta primers. The data were produced by immunoSEQ multiplex PCR, yet TCRdb's version contains in-frame clones alone and is incomplete. The sample contains 150,000 to 200,000 clones, around 72% of which appear only once. The CDR3 runs 17 residues. The germline V gene encodes CDR1 SSHAT and CDR2 FNYEAQ (reference sequence). Material: PBMCs. This receptor was obtained from a middle-aged man in good health and CMV-seropositive. The V call is TRBV7-7, the J call TRBJ2-5; 10 bases map to TRBD2. CDR3 loop: CASSLAVAGGSGETQYF. The CDR3 DNA reads as TGTGCTAGCAGCTTAGCAGTAGCGGGGGGTAGCGGCGAGACCCAGTACTTC.